This T cell receptor beta chain derives from a study of T cells after yellow fever vaccination. Findings and limits, study-wide: There was a small share of clonotypes that showed up in both the CD4 and CD8 compartments.

Universal primer sites and UMIs were introduced during 5'RACE template-switching synthesis of TCR cDNA. TCRdb reprocessed the 5' RACE reads with MiXCR, giving one entry per CDR3 protein. The profile covers some 97,000 distinct CDR3 sequences, with around 5.8% appearing a single time and roughly two fifths taken by the ten largest. Notes on this clonotype: The antigen is not known.

Germline V gene sequence: CDR1 MGHRA, CDR2 YSYEKL. V was cut by 0 bases and J by 3 bases, with 5 bases left in between. The CDR3 has 14 amino acids. The sequence was obtained from a man between 18 and 35 years old who received the YFV17D yellow fever vaccine. The sample was CD8+ T cells sorted from PBMCs, taken 10 days after the yellow fever booster vaccination. The rearrangement links TRBV4-1 to TRBJ2-2; D call uncertain. The CDR3 region has the DNA TGCGCCAGCAGCCAAGAGTCTCACACCGGGGAGCTGTTTTTT. This sequence encodes CASSQESHTGELFF.